Sequencing of this T cell receptor (beta chain) was carried out in a study of blood T cell repertoires in COVID-19. The wider study: Collection of acute and convalescent COVID-19 samples took place in the United States, Italy and Spain. From T cells, B-cell-depleted T cells, or PBMCs came the material, which was cDNA or gDNA.

Methods used by the authors: Scientists estimated how many nucleated cells there were by amplifying reference gene primers. Some clones are missing from TCRdb's copy, which holds only in-frame ones; the method was immunoSEQ multiplex PCR. V, J and clone size were drawn from that table, and D and trimming were deduced from the DNA. This sample has 250,000 to 300,000 clones; approximately 93% occur once, and the top ten carry around 2.2%. Trimming cost V 1 base and J 11 bases, with 15 bases left between them. The CDR3 consists of 13 residues. Per the germline V gene, CDR1 is SGHDT and CDR2 is YYEEEE. While infection was still active, Seattle patients were enrolled and then followed longitudinally.

Sequences were obtained from peripheral blood. This TCR came from a woman aged 25-40 years with COVID-19, enrolled during active disease. V gene TRBV5-6 combines with J gene TRBJ1-1; D possibly corresponds to TRBD1 (5 bases). CDR3 DNA sequence: TGTGCCAGCAGCTTGCTCTGGGGGGATGAGGCTTTCTTT. Translating gives CASSLLWGDEAFF.